The clone carrying this T cell receptor beta chain has only a few counts. The antigen is undetermined. This entry belongs to a study of CD8 T cells in ankylosing spondylitis. Study conclusions and caveats: Those disease-linked clones were CD8+; they were also relatively rare in peripheral blood. Among TCR beta sequences, a motif of 7 to 9 highly homologous variants appeared characteristic of ankylosing spondylitis blood. Some of the motif variants had earlier been found in reactive arthritis patients' fluid and blood.

Scientists made TCR beta libraries using quantitative 5'-RACE with molecular barcodes. TCRdb recomputed calls from the 5' RACE reads with MiXCR, one row per CDR3 protein. The table includes about 130,000 distinct CDR3 sequences, over 7% detected once. The CDR3 runs to 15 residues. The germline gives CDR1 DFQATT, CDR2 SNEGSKA (reference sequence). The V and J ends lost 1 base and 6 bases, in that order; junction bases with no gene match: 8. V and J are TRBV20-1 and TRBJ2-3; 9 positions match TRBD2. This TCR came from a male donor with ankylosing spondylitis or in good health (not recorded which). Sample: blood, either unsorted or a sorted T cell fraction (not recorded which). In DNA form, the CDR3 reads TGCAGTGCTAGAGTTGCGGGAGGGCCCTCGGATACGCAGTATTTT. It is translated as CSARVAGGPSDTQYF.